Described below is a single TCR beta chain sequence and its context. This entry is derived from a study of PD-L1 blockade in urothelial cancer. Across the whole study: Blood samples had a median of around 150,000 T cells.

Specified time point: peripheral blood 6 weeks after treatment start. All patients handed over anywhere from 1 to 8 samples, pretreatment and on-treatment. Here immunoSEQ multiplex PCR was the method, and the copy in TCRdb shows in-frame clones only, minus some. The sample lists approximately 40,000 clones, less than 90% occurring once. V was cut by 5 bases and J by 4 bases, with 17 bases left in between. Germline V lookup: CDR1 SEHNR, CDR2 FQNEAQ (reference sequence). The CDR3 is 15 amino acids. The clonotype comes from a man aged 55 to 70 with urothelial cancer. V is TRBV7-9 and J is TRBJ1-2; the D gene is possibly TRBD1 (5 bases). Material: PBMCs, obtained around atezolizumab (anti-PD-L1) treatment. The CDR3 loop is CASSDGGGSFYGYTF. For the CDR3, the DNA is TGTGCCAGCAGCGACGGGGGGGGATCGTTCTATGGCTACACCTTC.